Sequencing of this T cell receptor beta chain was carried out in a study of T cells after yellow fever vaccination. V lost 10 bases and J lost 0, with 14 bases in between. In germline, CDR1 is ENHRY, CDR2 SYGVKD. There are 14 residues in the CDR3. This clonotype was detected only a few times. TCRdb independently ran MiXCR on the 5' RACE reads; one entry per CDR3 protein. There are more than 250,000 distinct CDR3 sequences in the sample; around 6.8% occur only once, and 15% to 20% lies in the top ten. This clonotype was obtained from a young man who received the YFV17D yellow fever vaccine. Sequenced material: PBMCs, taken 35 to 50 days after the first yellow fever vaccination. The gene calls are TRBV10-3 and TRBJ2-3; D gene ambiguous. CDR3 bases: TGTGCCACTAAACCGGGTTTTAGCACAGATACGCAGTATTTT. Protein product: CATKPGFSTDTQYF.